Listed here are 18 T cell receptor beta chains from one sample, sequenced in a study of early T cells in non-severe SARS-CoV-2 infection. A single record per CDR3 protein comes from TCRdb applying MiXCR to the 5' RACE reads. The repertoire holds roughly 53,000 distinct CDR3 sequences, with around 9.7% as singletons. Sequencing used whole blood. The receptors were gathered from an adult who was a healthcare worker with PCR-confirmed SARS-CoV-2 infection or an uninfected control (not recorded which).

This clonotype was observed at least ten times. The V call is TRBV27, the J call TRBJ1-1; no firm D call. Germline V gives CDR1 MNHEY, CDR2 SMNVEV (reference sequence). The CDR3 contains 13 residues. V gave up 2 bases and J gave up 2 bases, with 6 bases separating them. The CDR3 region is CASSLRGNTEAFF. As DNA, the CDR3 is TGTGCCAGCAGTTTACGCGGCAACACTGAAGCTTTCTTT.

This clonotype showed up just a few times. The chain has TRBV30 and TRBJ1-2, with 8 bases fitting TRBD1. Germline loops: CDR1 GTSNPN, CDR2 SVGIG (reference sequence). Losses at the gene ends were 1 base for V and 4 bases for J; bases not matched to a gene: 11. The CDR3 is 16 residues long. The CDR3 coding sequence is TGTGCCTGGAGTGCACCAAGACAGGGGAGGGCCTATGGCTACACCTTC. This translates into CAWSAPRQGRAYGYTF.

This clonotype was counted only a few times. J is TRBJ1-1 and V is TRBV7-9; no clear D. Trimming took 10 bases from V and 1 from J, leaving 13 bases between them. The CDR3 length is 13 residues. Germline V gives CDR1 SEHNR, CDR2 FQNEAQ (reference sequence). The CDR3 nucleotides read TGTGCCAAAGCCCCCATGGGGAACACTGAAGCTTTCTTT. This translates into CAKAPMGNTEAFF. The full variable domain, in which reference TRBV7-9 and TRBJ1-1 provide the parts outside the CDR3, is DTGVSQNPRHKITKRGQNVTFRCDPISEHNRLYWYRQTLGQGPEFLTYFQNEAQLEKSRLLSDRFSAERPKGSFSTLEIQRTEQGDSAMYLCAKAPMGNTEAFFGQGTRLTVV.

This clonotype was picked up a small number of times. The chain employs TRBV9 and TRBJ2-3, with 8 bases that match TRBD2. Germline V gene sequence: CDR1 SGDLS, CDR2 YYNGEE. Trimming cost V 3 bases and J 0 bases; bases outside gene matches: 9. This CDR3 comprises 17 residues. CDR3: CASSAGQRGPSTDTQYF. Written as DNA, the CDR3 is TGTGCCAGCAGCGCGGGGCAGCGGGGGCCTAGCACAGATACGCAGTATTTT.

The rearrangement joins TRBV21-1 to TRBJ2-7. TRBV21-1 is marked as a pseudogene. The CDR3 has 12 amino acids. This chain's CDR3 is CASTTGSDEQYF. Here the CDR3 DNA reads TGTGCCAGCACGACCGGATCCGACGAGCAGTACTTC.

This rearrangement joins TRBV7-2 to TRBJ2-5, with D possibly matching TRBD2 (6 bases). The germline V gene encodes CDR1 SGHTA and CDR2 FQGNSA. This CDR3 is built from 13 residues. Trimming removed 4 bases from V and 5 bases from J, with 11 bases in between. CDR3 amino acids: CASSSGGRETQYF. CDR3 DNA sequence: TGTGCCAGCAGCTCAGGAGGGCGGGAGACCCAGTACTTC.

This clonotype was seen ten or more times. The chain has TRBV12-3 or TRBV12-4 and TRBJ2-7, with D perhaps matching TRBD1 (6 bases). This CDR3 is 12 amino acids long. Trimming took 8 bases from V and 3 from J, leaving 11 bases between them. In DNA, the CDR3 is TGTGCCAGCGCAACGGACAGCTACGAGCAGTACTTC. It codes for CASATDSYEQYF.

This clonotype has ten or more counts. The chain couples TRBV20-1 to TRBJ2-3, with 12 bases matching TRBD2. The CDR3 is 14 amino acids. Germline CDR1 is DFQATT and CDR2 is SNEGSKA (reference sequence). V dropped 7 bases and J dropped 2; count of bases not matched to a gene: 4. The CDR3 region has the DNA TGCAGTGGACTAGCGGGGGCCTACACAGATACGCAGTATTTT. It is translated as CSGLAGAYTDTQYF.

This chain joins TRBV20-1 and TRBJ2-7; 7 nucleotides agree with TRBD2. The length of the CDR3 is 17 residues. The V gene's germline CDR1 is DFQATT and CDR2 SNEGSKA (reference sequence). Trimming cost V 0 bases and J 0 bases; bases outside gene matches: 11. The CDR3 loop reads CSAREPIGGYNSYEQYF. The CDR3 nucleotides are TGCAGTGCTAGAGAACCAATCGGGGGGTATAACTCCTACGAGCAGTACTTC.

There are many counts of this clonotype. The J gene is TRBJ2-3, the V gene TRBV7-9; D not certain. This CDR3 region has 14 residues. The ends were cut back, 2 bases at V and 6 bases at J, with 12 bases in the middle. Germline loops: CDR1 SEHNR, CDR2 FQNEAQ (reference sequence). CDR3: CASSLSVQADTQYF. The CDR3 nucleotides read TGTGCCAGCAGCTTATCAGTCCAGGCCGATACGCAGTATTTT.

This clonotype came up once. The DNA of the CDR3 is TGTGCCAGCTCACGACGGACAGTTCCTAAAGAGACCCAGTACTTC. This gives the protein CASSRRTVPKETQYF. The chain couples TRBV18 to TRBJ2-5; the D gene is possibly TRBD1 (6 bases). Per germline, CDR1 KGHSH and CDR2 LQKENI. This CDR3 contains 15 residues. V shed 4 bases and J shed 3 bases, with 15 bases lying between them.

This clonotype was recorded a few times. The DNA of the CDR3 is TGTGCCAGCAGCGTAGACAGTTTTAACACTGAAGCTTTCTTT. Translating it yields CASSVDSFNTEAFF. J is TRBJ1-1 and V is TRBV7-9; D is possibly TRBD1 (5 bases). Germline V gene lookup returns CDR1 SEHNR and CDR2 FQNEAQ (reference sequence). This CDR3 comprises 14 residues. Between the trimmed V and J ends, which lost 5 bases and 2 bases, there was a span of 12 bases.

This clonotype has a count of ten or more. The V call is TRBV3-1, the J call TRBJ2-1; D is tentatively TRBD1 or TRBD2 (5 bases each). CDR3 length: 14 residues. Germline assignment: CDR1 LGHDT and CDR2 YNNKEL (reference sequence). V lost 4 bases, J lost 8 bases, and 15 bases lay in between. CDR3 sequence (DNA): TGTGCCAGCAGCCGAAACCCGAGAGGGGATGAGCAGTTCTTC. This gives the protein CASSRNPRGDEQFF.

This clonotype was counted only a few times. The rearrangement links TRBV11-1 to TRBJ2-1; 8 nucleotides match TRBD2. CDR1 SGHAT and CDR2 FQDESV come from the germline V gene (reference sequence). Trimming cost V 1 base and J 10 bases; bases outside gene matches: 3. The CDR3 consists of 13 residues. CDR3 protein: CASSLESSGEQFF. CDR3 nucleotide sequence: TGTGCCAGCAGCTTAGAGTCTAGCGGGGAGCAGTTCTTC.

The chain recombines TRBV28 with TRBJ2-3, with a weak D call TRBD2 (6 bases). Trimming removed 4 bases at V and 6 bases at J, with 14 bases between. CDR1 MDHEN and CDR2 SYDVKM come from the germline V gene. The CDR3 loop spans 14 amino acids. In DNA form, the CDR3 reads TGTGCCAGCAGTTCGGGGGACGCGAGGGATACGCAGTATTTT. It translates to CASSSGDARDTQYF.

The chain links TRBV28 to TRBJ2-7; the D gene could be TRBD1 or TRBD2 (5 bases each). Germline V gives CDR1 MDHEN, CDR2 SYDVKM. The CDR3 is 18 amino acids. Trimming left V 10 bases short and J 1 base short, with 29 bases between. The CDR3 spells CATTEVGGELVRSYEQYF. The CDR3 DNA is TGTGCCACCACCGAAGTTGGGGGAGAATTGGTAAGGTCCTACGAGCAGTACTTC.

This clonotype was counted between two and nine times. The chain has TRBV6-2 or TRBV6-3 and TRBJ1-2; the D gene is possibly TRBD1 (5 bases). Trimming stripped 5 bases from V and 3 bases from J, with 10 bases between. The CDR3 is 13 residues long. The germline CDR1 and CDR2 sequences are MNHEY and SVGEGT. The CDR3 sequence: CASSIGQYYGYTF. CDR3 DNA sequence: TGTGCCAGCAGTATCGGACAATACTATGGCTACACCTTC.

The J gene is TRBJ1-1, the V gene TRBV30; possible D gene TRBD1, 5 bases. This CDR3 region has 12 residues. Trimming pared 3 bases from V and 1 base from J, leaving 6 bases between. Germline CDR1 reads GTSNPN; CDR2 reads SVGIG (reference sequence). This chain's CDR3 is CAWRQENTEAFF. In DNA form, the CDR3 reads TGTGCCTGGAGACAGGAGAACACTGAAGCTTTCTTT.